What follows are 30 T cell receptor beta chains derived from one specimen sequenced in a study of memory B cells and T cells in multiple sclerosis. Using immunoSEQ multiplex PCR, the repertoire was profiled, and TCRdb retains in-frame clones only, with some absent. The repertoire has 30,000 or so clones, more than 75% of them found once; the top ten carry under 3.5%. Their recognized antigens are unknown. CFSE-dim autoproliferating and CFSE-high non-proliferating T cells from unstimulated culture were sequenced separately. Cultures began with roughly 5x10^7 CFSE-labeled PBMCs, unstimulated for 6 to 7 days, with replicate wells pooled. Sequencing was carried out using PBMCs from blood kept in culture. These receptor sequences come from a human donor with multiple sclerosis.

The chain's CDR3 is CSVEDRRQGDGYTF. CDR3 DNA sequence: TGCAGCGTTGAAGATCGTCGGCAGGGGGATGGCTACACCTTC. V usage is TRBV29-1 and J usage is TRBJ1-2, with TRBD1 matching over 7 bases. V was clipped by 0 bases and J by 6 bases; unmatched bases: 7. The CDR3 has 14 residues. CDR1 SQVTM and CDR2 ANQGSEA come from the germline V gene.

The gene calls are TRBV4-1 and TRBJ2-3; tentative D call: TRBD2 (6 bases). The CDR3 runs 15 residues. Trimming took off 2 bases at V and 6 bases at J, with 15 bases between the two ends. Per germline, CDR1 MGHRA and CDR2 YSYEKL. The CDR3 region has the DNA TGCGCCAGCAGCCAAAGCGGACTACCTGGGGATACGCAGTATTTT. Residues: CASSQSGLPGDTQYF.

The J gene is TRBJ2-7, the V gene TRBV20-1; D call uncertain. CDR3 length: 11 amino acids. The V and J ends lost 0 bases and 7 bases respectively, with 7 bases between them. The germline V gene encodes CDR1 DFQATT and CDR2 SNEGSKA (reference sequence). This chain's CDR3 is CSARDGPEQYF. The CDR3 coding sequence is TGCAGTGCTAGAGACGGGCCGGAGCAGTACTTC.

This chain uses TRBV15 with TRBJ1-1; a possible D gene is TRBD1 (5 bases). Germline assignment: CDR1 LNHNV and CDR2 YYDKDF (reference sequence). V was clipped by 3 bases and J by 5 bases, with 13 bases between them. The CDR3 sequence is 14 residues long. The CDR3 DNA sequence: TGTGCCACCAGCAGCCCCCTGGGGGGGACTGAAGCTTTCTTT. Translation: CATSSPLGGTEAFF.

The chain links TRBV7-6 to TRBJ2-1, with no clear D. This CDR3 is 14 amino acids long. The germline V and J ends were trimmed by 1 base and 4 bases, with 8 bases remaining between them. CDR1 and CDR2 (germline): SGHVS, FNYEAQ. DNA of the CDR3: TGTGCCAGCAGCTTAGGTGAGAAGTACAATGAGCAGTTCTTC. Translated, it gives CASSLGEKYNEQFF.

The chain joins TRBV11-3 to TRBJ2-1; 8 bases match TRBD2. In germline, CDR1 is SGHNT, CDR2 YENEEA. The CDR3 totals 17 residues. V lost 1 base, J lost 6 bases, and 11 bases stayed unmatched. CDR3 DNA sequence: TGTGCCAGCAGCTTAGGATTGAGCGGGAGCGCCCTCAATGAGCAGTTCTTC. It is translated as CASSLGLSGSALNEQFF.

The chain is built from TRBV5-6 and TRBJ1-1, with D possibly being TRBD1 (6 bases). The germline V and J ends were trimmed by 4 bases and 7 bases, with 11 bases remaining between them. The CDR3 loop spans 12 amino acids. Germline V gene sequence: CDR1 SGHDT, CDR2 YYEEEE. This CDR3 reads CASSLVQGEAFF. CDR3 DNA sequence: TGTGCCAGCAGCCTGGTACAGGGTGAAGCTTTCTTT. Full variable domain (missing parts from reference TRBV5-6 and TRBJ1-1): DAGVTQSPTHLIKTRGQQVTLRCSPKSGHDTVSWYQQALGQGPQFIFQYYEEEERQRGNFPDRFSGHQFPNYSSELNVNALLLGDSALYLCASSLVQGEAFFGQGTRLTVV.

The rearrangement joins TRBV5-1 to TRBJ2-1; 10 bases agree with TRBD2. The CDR3 totals 16 residues. With V trimmed by 3 bases and J by 6 bases, 9 bases remained unmatched. From germline, CDR1 is SGHRS and CDR2 YFSETQ. The CDR3 sequence is CASSWVAIAGGNEQFF. The CDR3 DNA reads as TGCGCCAGCAGCTGGGTTGCAATAGCGGGGGGCAATGAGCAGTTCTTC.

This clone was found a few times. V and J are TRBV5-4 and TRBJ1-2; possibly TRBD1 for D (5 bases). V shed 4 bases and J shed 8 bases, with 15 bases lying between them. The CDR3 is 13 residues long. The germline V gene has CDR1 SGHNT and CDR2 YYREEE (reference sequence). CDR3 nucleotides: TGTGCCAGCAGCGCCGGGACGGCTTGGGGCTACACCTTC. Encoded protein: CASSAGTAWGYTF.

The chain joins TRBV6-1 to TRBJ2-1; 9 bases agree with TRBD1. Germline CDR1 is MNHNS and CDR2 is SASEGT. V was pared by 6 bases and J by 7 bases, with 10 bases of the junction left unmatched. This CDR3 has 15 amino acids. This chain's CDR3 is CASSPSVGQGNEQFF. DNA for the CDR3: TGTGCCAGCAGCCCCAGTGTCGGACAGGGGAATGAGCAGTTCTTC.

The chain couples TRBV27 to TRBJ2-2; TRBD2 might be the D (6 bases). CDR3 size: 15 residues. Germline CDR1 is MNHEY and CDR2 is SMNVEV (reference sequence). Trimming removed 8 bases at V and 3 bases at J, with 16 bases between. In DNA, the CDR3 is TGTGCCAGCTCCAGTTTTAGCGGCCACACCGGGGAGCTGTTTTTT. Amino acid sequence: CASSSFSGHTGELFF.

This sequence joins TRBV19 and TRBJ2-4; D could derive from TRBD1 or TRBD2 (5 bases each). Germline V lookup: CDR1 LNHDA, CDR2 SQIVND (reference sequence). V was trimmed by 3 bases and J by 8 bases, leaving 5 bases between them. This CDR3 contains 11 residues. CDR3 DNA: TGTGCCAGTAGTATGGGGGACATTCAGTACTTC. Protein: CASSMGDIQYF.

The chain recombines TRBV6-1 with TRBJ2-3; 7 bases line up with TRBD1. Germline V gene data show CDR1 as MNHNS and CDR2 as SASEGT. CDR3 length: 16 residues. V dropped 2 bases and J dropped 2; count of bases not matched to a gene: 7. CDR3 DNA: TGTGCCAGCAGTGAATTCCACAGGGGCGCCACAGATACGCAGTATTTT. This codes for CASSEFHRGATDTQYF.

V and J are TRBV6-5 and TRBJ1-2; the D is unclear. Germline CDR1 reads MNHEY; CDR2 reads SVGAGI. The CDR3 length is 14 residues. V was trimmed by 1 base and J by 3 bases, leaving 9 bases between them. The CDR3 sequence is CASSYFQEDYGYTF. CDR3 DNA: TGTGCCAGCAGTTACTTTCAGGAGGACTATGGCTACACCTTC.

The rearrangement links TRBV6-5 to TRBJ2-5; 9 bases agree with TRBD1. CDR1 MNHEY and CDR2 SVGAGI come from the germline V gene. The CDR3 is made up of 15 amino acids. J was trimmed by 4 bases and V by 6 bases; bases with no gene match: 9. In DNA form, the CDR3 reads TGTGCCAGCAGCTCCGGGACAGGGATTACAGAGACCCAGTACTTC. This translates into CASSSGTGITETQYF.

The V and J genes are TRBV6-5 and TRBJ2-7; perhaps TRBD1 as D (6 bases). Trimming shortened V by 5 bases and J by 0 bases, and 14 bases separated the two germline ends. The CDR3 is 15 residues long. Germline V gene lookup returns CDR1 MNHEY and CDR2 SVGAGI. CDR3 nucleotides: TGTGCCAGCAGTCTCACAGGGCGTAGCTCCTACGAGCAGTACTTC. Protein: CASSLTGRSSYEQYF.

This clone was detected only once. The chain combines TRBV5-4 with TRBJ2-2; maybe TRBD2 (7 bases). The CDR3 is 15 amino acids. Trimming shortened V by 4 bases and J by 5 bases, and 15 bases separated the two germline ends. Germline CDR1 reads SGHNT; CDR2 reads YYREEE (reference sequence). The CDR3 DNA reads as TGTGCCAGCAGCGGGAGGGGGTCGGGAACCGGGGAGCTGTTTTTT. This gives the protein CASSGRGSGTGELFF.

The rearrangement uses TRBV19 and TRBJ1-6, with 9 bases fitting TRBD1. The germline V gene encodes CDR1 LNHDA and CDR2 SQIVND (reference sequence). Germline trimming cut 2 bases from V and 13 bases from J; bases unmatched to any gene: 6. The CDR3 is 14 residues long. The CDR3 nucleotides read TGTGCCAGTAGTATATCGGGACAGGGTCGGCCCCTCCACTTT. Translated: CASSISGQGRPLHF.

This CDR3 is CASYEDRNYGYTF. For the CDR3, the DNA is TGCGCCAGCTACGAGGACAGGAACTATGGCTACACCTTC. V usage is TRBV5-1 and J usage is TRBJ1-2, with 7 bases fitting TRBD1. This CDR3 is built from 13 residues. The V gene end was trimmed by 7 bases and the J gene end by 2 bases; junction bases not matched to a gene: 5. Germline V gene lookup returns CDR1 SGHRS and CDR2 YFSETQ. Based on the CDR3 plus reference TRBV5-1 and TRBJ1-2, the full variable domain is KAGVTQTPRYLIKTRGQQVTLSCSPISGHRSVSWYQQTPGQGLQFLFEYFSETQRNKGNFPGRFSGRQFSNSRSEMNVSTLELGDSALYLCASYEDRNYGYTFGSGTRLTVV.

The chain joins TRBV19 to TRBJ2-7; D is undetermined. This CDR3 is built from 14 residues. V was shortened by 0 bases and J by 4 bases, with 10 bases between the two germline ends. CDR1 and CDR2 (germline): LNHDA, SQIVND (reference sequence). The CDR3 DNA reads as TGTGCCAGTAGTATAGATTTCAGGAGATACGAGCAGTACTTC. It translates to CASSIDFRRYEQYF.

The genes are TRBV19 and TRBJ2-7; 11 bases agree with TRBD2. The CDR3 consists of 20 residues. Trimming cost V 4 bases and J 0 bases; bases outside gene matches: 17. CDR1 and CDR2 (germline): LNHDA, SQIVND (reference sequence). The CDR3, as DNA: TGTGCCAGTAGTACCCTCCCCCCCGGGACTAGCGGCCCCATCTCCTACGAGCAGTACTTC. Translated, it gives CASSTLPPGTSGPISYEQYF.

The CDR3 bases are TGTGCCAGCAGTTACGGCGTAAATCAGCCCCAGCATTTT. Amino acids: CASSYGVNQPQHF. This chain links TRBV6-5 with TRBJ1-5, with no clear D. Germline V CDR1 and CDR2: MNHEY, SVGAGI. The V end was cut by 2 bases, the J end by 4 bases, with 6 bases between. The CDR3 runs to 13 residues.

The gene calls are TRBV19 and TRBJ1-4; weak D call: TRBD1 (5 bases). The CDR3 is 14 residues long. CDR1 and CDR2 (germline): LNHDA, SQIVND (reference sequence). With 10 bases removed from V and 5 bases from J, the gap between germline ends came to 17 bases. CDR3 region: CATSPGLINEKLFF. The CDR3 DNA is TGTGCCACCTCGCCGGGACTGATAAATGAAAAACTGTTTTTT.

This clone is a singleton in its sample. The chain carries TRBV27 and TRBJ1-1; maybe TRBD1 (5 bases). Germline-derived CDR1 and CDR2 are MNHEY and SMNVEV (reference sequence). CDR3 length equals 14 residues. V lost 3 bases and J lost 5, with 13 bases in between. The CDR3 here is CASSLFRGYTEAFF. For the CDR3, the DNA is TGTGCCAGCAGTTTGTTCCGGGGCTATACTGAAGCTTTCTTT.

This chain links TRBV19 with TRBJ2-3, with TRBD1 matching over 8 bases. J was trimmed by 0 bases and V by 4 bases; bases with no gene match: 6. The CDR3 contains 16 residues. Germline CDR1 reads LNHDA; CDR2 reads SQIVND (reference sequence). CDR3: CASSKTTGVSTDTQYF. In DNA, the CDR3 is TGTGCCAGTAGTAAGACGACAGGGGTAAGCACAGATACGCAGTATTTT.

The CDR3 bases are TGCGCCAGCAGCTTGGGGCGGGGAGGCGGCTACGAGCAGTACTTC. Residues: CASSLGRGGGYEQYF. The genes are TRBV5-1 and TRBJ2-7; D might be TRBD2 (6 bases). Germline CDR1 is SGHRS and CDR2 is YFSETQ. CDR3 length: 15 residues. V lost 0 bases to trimming and J lost 3 bases, with 13 bases between them.

The chain recombines TRBV7-9 with TRBJ1-1; maybe TRBD1 (6 bases). The V gene's germline CDR1 is SEHNR and CDR2 FQNEAQ (reference sequence). The germline V and J ends were trimmed by 4 bases and 2 bases, with 17 bases remaining between them. The CDR3 covers 16 residues. As DNA, the CDR3 is TGTGCCAGCAGCTCCCCTTTGGGGGGGCGCAACACTGAAGCTTTCTTT. Amino acids: CASSSPLGGRNTEAFF.

This clone was picked up one time. The chain joins TRBV7-8 to TRBJ2-5, with 14 bases fitting TRBD2. CDR3 size: 15 residues. Germline trimming cut 3 bases from V and 5 bases from J; bases unmatched to any gene: 2. CDR1 SGHVS and CDR2 FQNEAQ come from the germline V gene. CDR3 sequence reads: CASSFWTSGGETQYF. CDR3 nucleotide sequence: TGTGCCAGCAGCTTCTGGACTAGCGGGGGGGAGACCCAGTACTTC.

CDR3 coding DNA: TGTGCCAGCTCACCATATCTAGGGGTCGAGCAGTACTTC. This translates into CASSPYLGVEQYF. The rearrangement links TRBV18 to TRBJ2-7, with D possibly TRBD1 on 5 matching bases. The CDR3 runs to 13 residues. Germline CDR1 reads KGHSH; CDR2 reads LQKENI. V was trimmed by 2 bases and J by 6 bases, leaving 11 bases between them.

The V gene is TRBV27, the J gene TRBJ1-1, with D perhaps matching TRBD1 (5 bases). The germline gives CDR1 MNHEY, CDR2 SMNVEV (reference sequence). The ends were cut back, 3 bases at V and 4 bases at J, with 15 bases in the middle. The length of the CDR3 is 15 residues. The CDR3 nucleotides read TGTGCCAGCAGTTTTCTGGGGGGGGTCGGCACTGAAGCTTTCTTT. This gives the protein CASSFLGGVGTEAFF.